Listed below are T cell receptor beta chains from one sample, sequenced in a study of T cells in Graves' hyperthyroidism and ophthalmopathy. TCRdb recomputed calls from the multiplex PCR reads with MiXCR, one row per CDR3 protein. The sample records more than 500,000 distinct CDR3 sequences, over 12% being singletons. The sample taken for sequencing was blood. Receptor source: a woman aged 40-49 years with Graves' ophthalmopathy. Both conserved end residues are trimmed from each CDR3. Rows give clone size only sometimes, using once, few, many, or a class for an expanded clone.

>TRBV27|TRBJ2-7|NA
ASSSDRVGVSYEQY
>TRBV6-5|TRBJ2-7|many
ASSYSSGNSYEQY
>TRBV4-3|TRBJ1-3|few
ASSQGRITHSGNTIY
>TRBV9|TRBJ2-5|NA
ASSKGGQGKAETQY
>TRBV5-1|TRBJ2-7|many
ASSLATTSGPGEQY
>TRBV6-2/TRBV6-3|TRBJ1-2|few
ASGFNYGYT
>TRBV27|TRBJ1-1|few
ASSRSGTVIRLRTEAF
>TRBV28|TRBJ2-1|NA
ASRITSGGYNEQF
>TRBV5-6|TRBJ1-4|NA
ASSLFGNEKLF
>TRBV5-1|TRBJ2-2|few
ASSPGGSVGTGELF
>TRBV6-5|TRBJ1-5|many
ASSGTGINQPQH